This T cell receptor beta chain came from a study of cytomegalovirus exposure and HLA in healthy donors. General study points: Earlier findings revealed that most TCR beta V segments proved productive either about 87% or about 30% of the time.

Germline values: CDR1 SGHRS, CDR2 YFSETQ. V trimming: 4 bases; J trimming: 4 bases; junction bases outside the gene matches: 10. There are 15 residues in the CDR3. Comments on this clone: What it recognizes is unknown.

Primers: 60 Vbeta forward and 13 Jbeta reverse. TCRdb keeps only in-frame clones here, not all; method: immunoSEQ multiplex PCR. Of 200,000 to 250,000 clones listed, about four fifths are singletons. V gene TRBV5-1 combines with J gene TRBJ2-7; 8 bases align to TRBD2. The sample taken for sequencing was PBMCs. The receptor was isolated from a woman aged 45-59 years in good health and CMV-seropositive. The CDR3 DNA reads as TGCGCCAGCAGCCCTGGGACTAGGGAAAGGTACGAGCAGTACTTC. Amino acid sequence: CASSPGTRERYEQYF.